The T cell receptor beta chain described here comes from a study of blood T cell repertoires in COVID-19. Per the original methods: Quantification of nucleated cells was approximated via reference gene primer amplification. Produced via immunoSEQ multiplex PCR; TCRdb's table is partial and in-frame only. V and J calls and clone size come straight from that table; D and trimming were deduced from the DNA. The repertoire holds under 100,000 clones, with around 87% as singletons. The V gene lost 3 bases and the J gene lost 3 bases, with 13 bases spanning the gap. CDR3 length: 15 residues. CDR1 is SGHTA and CDR2 is FQGTGA in the germline V gene. This clone was recorded only once.

This TCR was sampled from a human donor in a cohort sampled during active COVID-19. Sequencing was performed on peripheral blood. The chain uses TRBV7-3 and TRBJ2-3, with D maybe TRBD1 (5 bases). CDR3 amino acids: CASSFGVRATDTQYF. The CDR3 bases are TGTGCCAGCAGCTTTGGGGTCAGGGCGACAGATACGCAGTATTTT.